The subject of this entry is one T cell receptor (beta chain). Methods used by the authors: Scientists estimated how many nucleated cells there were by amplifying reference gene primers. Clones were sequenced by immunoSEQ multiplex PCR, and TCRdb holds only the in-frame ones, with some missing. The V and J calls and clone size are taken from that table; D and trimming were inferred from the DNA. Of around 310,000 clones in the sample, around 87% were seen once. Germline V gene sequence: CDR1 SGHTA, CDR2 FQGTGA. The CDR3 covers 14 residues. V lost 6 bases and J lost 6, with 15 bases in between. A Seattle source enrolled patients during active infection and followed them longitudinally. This record belongs to a study of blood T cell repertoires in COVID-19. About the research overall: Some COVID-19 samples were acute and others convalescent; all came from the United States, Italy and Spain. From T cells, B-cell-depleted T cells, or PBMCs came the material, which was cDNA or gDNA.

The chain has TRBV7-3 and TRBJ2-1; possibly TRBD2 for D (6 bases). The source of this sequence is a woman aged 40-49 years with COVID-19, enrolled during active disease. The material sequenced was peripheral blood. CDR3 residues: CASSIERRANEQFF. The CDR3 DNA follows: TGTGCCAGCAGTATAGAAAGGAGGGCCAATGAGCAGTTCTTC.